Listed below are T cell receptor beta chains from one sample, sequenced in a study of blood T cell repertoires in COVID-19. Clones were read by immunoSEQ multiplex PCR, and TCRdb kept only the in-frame ones, dropping some. The sample lists some 150,000 clones; roughly 89% were seen once. The sequenced sample consisted of peripheral blood. Source of these receptors: a man between 18 and 29 years old with active or convalescent COVID-19. CDR3s leave out the opening cysteine and the closing phenylalanine or tryptophan.

TRBJ2-3	TRBV6-2/TRBV6-3	ASSFIAGGPSTDTQY
TRBJ2-1	TRBV9	ASSVAVTAYNEQF
TRBJ2-5	TRBV2	ASTEGNGRGETQY
TRBJ2-5	TRBV7-9	ASSSAVGIETQY
TRBJ1-2	TRBV7-8	ASSSAGGTGSGYT
TRBJ2-5	TRBV5-1	ASSLVTGEETQY
TRBJ1-1	TRBV5-6	ASSLWNTEAF
TRBJ1-6	TRBV6-6	ASGQSNNSPLH
TRBJ1-1	TRBV11-3	ASSLKFSRQTYEAF
TRBJ1-1	TRBV11-2	ASSPQDVGQRRDTEAF
TRBJ1-1	TRBV10-3	AISWTGGLDTEAF
TRBJ2-3	TRBV5-4	ASSLEASALTDTQY
TRBJ1-4	TRBV4-1	ASSQVPVTNEKLF
TRBJ1-6	TRBV7-2	ASSPNGRGTSPLH
TRBJ1-5	TRBV2	ASSEVLRGQPQH
TRBJ1-1	TRBV2	ASRLEDRGNTEAF
TRBJ1-6	TRBV4-2	ASSQESGGSPLH
TRBJ1-5	TRBV4-1	ASSQDGLSNQPQH
TRBJ2-3	TRBV29-1	SVEGGGTDTQY
TRBJ2-7	TRBV2	ASTADTYEQY
TRBJ2-2	TRBV2	ASSSQGGNGELF
TRBJ2-2	TRBV24-1	ATSDVGQDTGELF